This passage covers 17 T cell receptor beta chains from one sample sequenced in a study of identical twins. TCRdb re-called the 5' RACE reads through MiXCR, storing one row per CDR3 protein. The sample consists of a few hundred thousand distinct CDR3 sequences, 9% to 15% of them appearing once. This same sample was also taken into another study, of yellow fever vaccine responses in identical twins.

The sample was CD8+ T cells sorted from blood. The source is a woman between 18 and 29 years old in good health.

In its sample, this clonotype was seen a few times. This chain connects TRBV27 to TRBJ2-1; D ambiguous. V was cut by 7 bases and J by 8 bases, with 9 bases left in between. This CDR3 has 11 residues. Germline-derived CDR1 and CDR2 are MNHEY and SMNVEV (reference sequence). CDR3 sequence: CASMWAHEQFF. The CDR3 region has the DNA TGTGCCAGCATGTGGGCACATGAGCAGTTCTTC.

This chain links TRBV20-1 with TRBJ2-7, with unresolved D. V lost 5 bases, J lost 2 bases, and 16 bases lay in between. Germline CDR1 DFQATT, CDR2 SNEGSKA (reference sequence). CDR3 length equals 14 residues. DNA for the CDR3: TGCAGTGCTCGATTCCTTCTAGGGACCTACGAGCAGTACTTC. It is translated as CSARFLLGTYEQYF.

This clonotype was seen only a few times. The gene calls are TRBV5-1 and TRBJ2-5; the D gene could be TRBD1 or TRBD2 (7 bases each). The germline V gene has CDR1 SGHRS and CDR2 YFSETQ. This CDR3 region has 15 residues. Trimming removed 4 bases at V and 5 bases at J, with 18 bases between. The CDR3 spells CASSQAGGAMETQYF. CDR3 coding DNA: TGCGCCAGCAGCCAGGCAGGGGGGGCCATGGAGACCCAGTACTTC.

The chain employs TRBV28 and TRBJ1-3; no firm D call. Germline V lookup: CDR1 MDHEN, CDR2 SYDVKM. V lost 3 bases to trimming and J lost 1 base, with 7 bases between them. The CDR3 is 14 amino acids. CDR3 residues: CASSFFLSGNTIYF. The CDR3 nucleotides are TGTGCCAGCAGTTTTTTCTTATCTGGAAACACCATATATTTT.

The V call is TRBV11-2, the J call TRBJ2-5, with 9 bases lining up with TRBD2. The CDR3 has 15 residues. V lost 8 bases and J lost 5; bases outside the gene matches: 12. Germline CDR1 is SGHAT and CDR2 is FQNNGV. The CDR3 DNA reads as TGTGCCAGCCGGGCGGCGGGAGGGCCGGGGGAGACCCAGTACTTC. Its protein product is CASRAAGGPGETQYF.

This clonotype was seen a few times. The J gene is TRBJ2-5, the V gene TRBV12-3 or TRBV12-4; 12 nucleotides align to TRBD1. The CDR3 has 19 residues. Unmatched junction bases numbered 15, after V lost 6 bases and J lost 1 base. The CDR3 reads CASSHTGTGGYLGQETQYF. The CDR3 DNA is TGTGCCAGCAGCCATACCGGGACAGGGGGCTACCTGGGCCAAGAGACCCAGTACTTC.

The sample holds a few counts of this clonotype. The V and J genes are TRBV27 and TRBJ2-7, with no clear D. V was cut by 3 bases and J by 2 bases, with 11 bases left in between. Germline CDR1 and CDR2: MNHEY and SMNVEV (reference sequence). The CDR3 consists of 14 residues. The CDR3 coding sequence is TGTGCCAGCAGTTTTTTGGGATTCGCCTACGAGCAGTACTTC. Translating it yields CASSFLGFAYEQYF.

In its sample, this clonotype was seen a few times. CDR3 in amino acids: CASARDPYEQYF. In nucleotides, the CDR3 is TGTGCCAGCGCCCGGGACCCCTACGAGCAGTACTTC. V usage is TRBV7-9 and J usage is TRBJ2-7, with D perhaps TRBD1 or TRBD2 (5 bases each). The CDR3 runs 12 residues. Germline V CDR1 and CDR2: SEHNR, FQNEAQ (reference sequence). Between the trimmed V and J ends, which lost 8 bases and 2 bases, there was a span of 10 bases.

The chain links TRBV5-1 to TRBJ2-5, with D possibly matching TRBD2 (5 bases). Germline V gene sequence: CDR1 SGHRS, CDR2 YFSETQ. V was clipped by 0 bases and J by 2 bases, with 8 bases between them. The CDR3 totals 14 residues. The CDR3 sequence: CASSLVPGQETQYF. CDR3 nucleotide sequence: TGCGCCAGCAGCTTGGTGCCGGGACAAGAGACCCAGTACTTC.

This chain uses TRBV28 with TRBJ2-1; D gene unclear. There are 11 residues in the CDR3. In germline, CDR1 is MDHEN, CDR2 SYDVKM. Trimming removed 5 bases from V and 6 bases from J, with 5 bases in between. CDR3 sequence: CASSDTNEQFF. Here the CDR3 DNA reads TGTGCCAGCAGTGACACCAATGAGCAGTTCTTC.

This clonotype has only a few counts. The chain has TRBV4-2 and TRBJ2-1; weak D call: TRBD1 (7 bases). V dropped 1 base and J dropped 7 bases, with 20 bases sitting between them. This CDR3 is built from 17 residues. The germline V gene encodes CDR1 LGHNA and CDR2 YNFKEQ. CDR3 nucleotides: TGTGCCAGCAGCCAAGGGAGGGTACAGGGGATGTTTAATGAGCAGTTCTTC. Its protein product is CASSQGRVQGMFNEQFF.

This clonotype has just a few counts. V is TRBV6-1 and J is TRBJ2-7; 13 bases map to TRBD2. CDR3 length: 18 amino acids. Per the germline V gene, CDR1 is MNHNS and CDR2 is SASEGT. Trimming at V came to 5 bases and at J to 1 base, leaving 11 bases not matched to a gene. The CDR3 loop reads CASSPRGTSGIGSYEQYF. For the CDR3, the DNA is TGTGCCAGCAGTCCGCGCGGGACTAGCGGGATTGGTTCCTACGAGCAGTACTTC.

This clonotype was seen a handful of times. The chain recombines TRBV7-8 with TRBJ2-7; maybe TRBD1 (5 bases). The CDR3 spans 14 residues. Trimming pared 5 bases from V and 5 bases from J, leaving 16 bases between. Germline CDR1 SGHVS, CDR2 FQNEAQ. This chain's CDR3 is CASSPVLPDNEQYV. The CDR3 nucleotides are TGTGCCAGCAGCCCCGTATTGCCGGACAACGAGCAGTACGTC.

This chain links TRBV11-3 with TRBJ2-3, with D possibly matching TRBD2 (6 bases). The CDR3 has 15 residues. V lost 5 bases and J 3 bases, leaving 15 bases between the germline ends. Germline assignment: CDR1 SGHNT and CDR2 YENEEA. The CDR3: CASSQLERETDTQYF. CDR3 nucleotide sequence: TGTGCCAGCAGCCAATTGGAACGGGAGACAGATACGCAGTATTTT. The full variable domain, with the rest looked up from reference TRBV11-3 and TRBJ2-3, is EAGVVQSPRYKIIEKKQPVAFWCNPISGHNTLYWYLQNLGQGPELLIRYENEEAVDDSQLPKDRFSAERLKGVDSTLKIQPAELGDSAVYLCASSQLERETDTQYFGPGTRLTVL.

The table lists this clonotype with a few counts. V and J are TRBV7-6 and TRBJ1-4, with 8 bases identical to TRBD1. The trim removed 6 bases at V and 6 bases at J, leaving 6 bases unmatched. CDR1 SGHVS and CDR2 FNYEAQ come from the germline V gene. This CDR3 has 14 residues. Written as DNA, the CDR3 is TGTGCCAGCAGTCAAGACAGGGGCGATGAAAAACTGTTTTTT. Its protein product is CASSQDRGDEKLFF. The variable domain in full, with the rest retrieved from reference TRBV7-6 and TRBJ1-4, is GAGVSQSPRYKVTKRGQDVALRCDPISGHVSLYWYRQALGQGPEFLTYFNYEAQQDKSGLPNDRFSAERPEGSISTLTIQRTEQRDSAMYRCASSQDRGDEKLFFGSGTQLSVL.

This clonotype was seen a few times. This chain joins TRBV5-6 and TRBJ2-5; 8 bases map to TRBD2. The CDR3 loop spans 16 amino acids. Trimming cost V 0 bases and J 2 bases; bases outside gene matches: 6. The germline V gene encodes CDR1 SGHDT and CDR2 YYEEEE. CDR3: CASSLGVAGLQETQYF. The CDR3 DNA reads TGTGCCAGCAGCTTGGGTGTAGCGGGGCTACAAGAGACCCAGTACTTC.

The chain carries TRBV4-2 and TRBJ1-3, with a possible D match to TRBD1 (6 bases). Germline loops: CDR1 LGHNA, CDR2 YNFKEQ. The CDR3 consists of 16 residues. Trimming cost V 0 bases and J 1 base, with 10 bases left between them. As DNA, the CDR3 is TGTGCCAGCAGCCAAGACCTAACAGGGTCTGGAAACACCATATATTTT. It specifies CASSQDLTGSGNTIYF.